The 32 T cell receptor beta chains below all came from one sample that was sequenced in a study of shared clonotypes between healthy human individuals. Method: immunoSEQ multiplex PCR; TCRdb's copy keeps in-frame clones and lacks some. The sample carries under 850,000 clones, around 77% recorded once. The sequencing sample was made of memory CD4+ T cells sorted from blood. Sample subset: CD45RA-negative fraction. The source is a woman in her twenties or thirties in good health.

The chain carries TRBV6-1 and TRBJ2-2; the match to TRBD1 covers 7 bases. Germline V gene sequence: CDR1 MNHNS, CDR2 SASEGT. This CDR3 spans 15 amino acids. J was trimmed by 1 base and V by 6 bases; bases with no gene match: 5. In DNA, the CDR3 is TGTGCCAGCAGGAGGACAGGATTGAACACCGGGGAGCTGTTTTTT. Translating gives CASRRTGLNTGELFF.

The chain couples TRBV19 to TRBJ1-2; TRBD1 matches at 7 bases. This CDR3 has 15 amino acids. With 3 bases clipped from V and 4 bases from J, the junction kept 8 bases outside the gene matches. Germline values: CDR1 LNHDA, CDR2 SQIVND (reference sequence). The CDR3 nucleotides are TGTGCCAGTAGTATCAGGACAGGCCCGGGCTATGGCTACACCTTC. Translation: CASSIRTGPGYGYTF.

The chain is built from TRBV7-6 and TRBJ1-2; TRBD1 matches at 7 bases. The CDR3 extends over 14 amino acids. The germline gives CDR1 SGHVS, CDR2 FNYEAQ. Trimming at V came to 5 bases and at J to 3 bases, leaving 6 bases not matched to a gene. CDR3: CASSPLGQYYGYTF. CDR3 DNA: TGTGCCAGCAGCCCCTTGGGACAGTACTATGGCTACACCTTC.

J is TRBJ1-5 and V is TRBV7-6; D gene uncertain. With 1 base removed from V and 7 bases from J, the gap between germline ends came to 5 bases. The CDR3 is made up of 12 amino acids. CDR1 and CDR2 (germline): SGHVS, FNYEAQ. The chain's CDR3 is CASSLVGQPQHF. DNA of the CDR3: TGTGCCAGCAGCTTAGTGGGACAGCCCCAGCATTTT. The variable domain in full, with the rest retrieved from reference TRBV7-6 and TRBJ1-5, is GAGVSQSPRYKVTKRGQDVALRCDPISGHVSLYWYRQALGQGPEFLTYFNYEAQQDKSGLPNDRFSAERPEGSISTLTIQRTEQRDSAMYRCASSLVGQPQHFGDGTRLSIL.

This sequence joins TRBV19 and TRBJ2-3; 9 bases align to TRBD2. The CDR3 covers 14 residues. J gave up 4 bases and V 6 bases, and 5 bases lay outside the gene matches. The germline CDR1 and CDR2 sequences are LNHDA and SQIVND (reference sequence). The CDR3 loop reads CASSSGRIADTQYF. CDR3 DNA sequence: TGTGCCAGTAGCAGCGGGAGGATTGCAGATACGCAGTATTTT.

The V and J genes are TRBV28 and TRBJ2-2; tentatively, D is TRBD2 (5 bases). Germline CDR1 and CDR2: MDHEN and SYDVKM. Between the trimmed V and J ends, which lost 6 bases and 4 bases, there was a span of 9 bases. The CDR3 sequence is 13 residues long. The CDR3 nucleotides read TGTGCCAGCAGGACGACTACCACCGGGGAGCTGTTTTTT. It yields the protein CASRTTTTGELFF.

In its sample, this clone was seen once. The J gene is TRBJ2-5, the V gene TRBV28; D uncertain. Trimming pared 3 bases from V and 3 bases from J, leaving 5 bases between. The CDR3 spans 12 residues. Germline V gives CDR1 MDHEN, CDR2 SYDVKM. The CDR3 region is CASSFIKETQYF. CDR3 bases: TGTGCCAGCAGTTTCATTAAAGAGACCCAGTACTTC.

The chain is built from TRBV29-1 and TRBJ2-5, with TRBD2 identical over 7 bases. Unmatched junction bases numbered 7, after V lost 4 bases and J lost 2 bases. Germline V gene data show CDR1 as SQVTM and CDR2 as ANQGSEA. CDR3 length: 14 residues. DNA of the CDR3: TGCAGCGTTGTCACTAGCGTTAGACAAGAGACCCAGTACTTC. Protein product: CSVVTSVRQETQYF.

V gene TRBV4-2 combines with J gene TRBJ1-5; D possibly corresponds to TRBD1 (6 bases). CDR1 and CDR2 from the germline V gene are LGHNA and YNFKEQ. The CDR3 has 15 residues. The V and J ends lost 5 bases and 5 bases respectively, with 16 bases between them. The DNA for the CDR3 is TGTGCCAGCAGCACGCACAACAGGGATGATCAGCCCCAGCATTTT. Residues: CASSTHNRDDQPQHF.

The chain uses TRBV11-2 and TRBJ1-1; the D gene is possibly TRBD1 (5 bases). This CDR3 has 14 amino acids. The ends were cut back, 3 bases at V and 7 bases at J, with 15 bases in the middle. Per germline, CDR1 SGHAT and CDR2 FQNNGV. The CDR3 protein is CASSFFRGAVEAFF. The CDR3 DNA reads TGTGCCAGCAGCTTCTTCAGAGGGGCCGTTGAAGCTTTCTTT.

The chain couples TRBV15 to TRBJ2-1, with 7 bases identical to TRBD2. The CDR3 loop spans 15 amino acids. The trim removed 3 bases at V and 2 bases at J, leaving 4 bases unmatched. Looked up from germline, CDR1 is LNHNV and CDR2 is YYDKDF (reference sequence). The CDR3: CATSRSTSTYNEQFF. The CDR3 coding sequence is TGTGCCACCAGCAGGTCGACTAGCACCTACAATGAGCAGTTCTTC.

CDR3 region: CASSLRTGIGANVLTF. CDR3 sequence (DNA): TGTGCCAGTAGTCTAAGGACAGGGATCGGGGCCAACGTCCTGACTTTC. The chain carries TRBV19 and TRBJ2-6; 8 nucleotides agree with TRBD1. The V gene end was trimmed by 5 bases and the J gene end by 4 bases; junction bases not matched to a gene: 7. The CDR3 totals 16 residues. The germline V gene encodes CDR1 LNHDA and CDR2 SQIVND (reference sequence).

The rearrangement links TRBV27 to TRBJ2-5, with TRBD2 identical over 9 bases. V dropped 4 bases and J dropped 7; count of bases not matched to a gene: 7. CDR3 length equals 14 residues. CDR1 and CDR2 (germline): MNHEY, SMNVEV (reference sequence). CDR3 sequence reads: CASSSTMTSGTQYF. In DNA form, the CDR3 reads TGTGCCAGCAGTTCAACCATGACTAGCGGGACCCAGTACTTC.

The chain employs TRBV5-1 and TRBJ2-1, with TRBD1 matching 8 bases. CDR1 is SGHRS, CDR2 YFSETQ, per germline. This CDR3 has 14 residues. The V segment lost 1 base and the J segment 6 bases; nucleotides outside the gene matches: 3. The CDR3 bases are TGCGCCAGCAGCTTGCCCACAGGGGGCAATGAGCAGTTCTTC. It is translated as CASSLPTGGNEQFF.

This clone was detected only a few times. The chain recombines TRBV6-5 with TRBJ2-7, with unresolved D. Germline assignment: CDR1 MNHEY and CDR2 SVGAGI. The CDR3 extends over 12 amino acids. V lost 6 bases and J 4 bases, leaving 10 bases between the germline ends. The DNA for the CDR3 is TGTGCCAGCAGCTCCACCCGATACGAGCAGTACTTC. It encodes CASSSTRYEQYF.

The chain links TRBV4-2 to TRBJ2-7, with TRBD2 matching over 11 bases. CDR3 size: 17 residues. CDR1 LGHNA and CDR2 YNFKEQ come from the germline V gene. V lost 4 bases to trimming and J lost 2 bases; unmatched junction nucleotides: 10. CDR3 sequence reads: CASSRETGLADPYEQYF. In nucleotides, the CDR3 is TGTGCCAGCAGCCGAGAGACGGGACTAGCGGATCCCTACGAGCAGTACTTC.

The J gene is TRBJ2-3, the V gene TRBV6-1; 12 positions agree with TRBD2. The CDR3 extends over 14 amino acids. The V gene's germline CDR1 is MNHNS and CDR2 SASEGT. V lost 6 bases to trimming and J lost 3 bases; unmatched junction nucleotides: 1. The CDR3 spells CASRGLAGTDTQYF. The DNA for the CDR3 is TGTGCCAGCAGAGGACTAGCGGGAACAGATACGCAGTATTTT.

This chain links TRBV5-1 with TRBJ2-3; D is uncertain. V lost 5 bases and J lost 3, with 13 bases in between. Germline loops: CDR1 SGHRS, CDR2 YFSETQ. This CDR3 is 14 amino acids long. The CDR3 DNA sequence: TGCGCCAGCAGTTACGGCCAAAAGACAGATACGCAGTATTTT. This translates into CASSYGQKTDTQYF.

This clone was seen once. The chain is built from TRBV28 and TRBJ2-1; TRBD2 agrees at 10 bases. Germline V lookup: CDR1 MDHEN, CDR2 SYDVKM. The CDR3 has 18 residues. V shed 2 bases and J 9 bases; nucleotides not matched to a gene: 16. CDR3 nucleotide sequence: TGTGCCAGCAGTTTAATACCTCAAGCGGGAGGGGAGTGGGTTGAGCAGTTCTTC. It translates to CASSLIPQAGGEWVEQFF.

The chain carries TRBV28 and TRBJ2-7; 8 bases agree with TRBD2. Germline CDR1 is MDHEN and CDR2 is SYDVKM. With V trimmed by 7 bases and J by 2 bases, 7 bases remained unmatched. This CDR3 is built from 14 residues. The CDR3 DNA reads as TGTGCCAGCAAGCTACTAGCGGCAACCTACGAGCAGTACTTC. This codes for CASKLLAATYEQYF.

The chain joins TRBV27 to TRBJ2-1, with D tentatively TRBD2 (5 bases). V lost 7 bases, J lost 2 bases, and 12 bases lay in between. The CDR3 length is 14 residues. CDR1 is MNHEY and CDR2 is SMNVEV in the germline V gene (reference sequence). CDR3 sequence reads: CASTRSGTYNEQFF. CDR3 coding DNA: TGTGCCAGCACCAGGTCCGGGACCTACAATGAGCAGTTCTTC.

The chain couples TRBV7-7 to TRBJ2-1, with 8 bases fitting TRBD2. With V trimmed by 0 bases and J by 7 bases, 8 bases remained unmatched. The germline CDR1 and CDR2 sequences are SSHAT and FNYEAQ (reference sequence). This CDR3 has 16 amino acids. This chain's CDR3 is CASSLAIGSGKNEQFF. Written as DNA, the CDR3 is TGTGCCAGCAGCTTAGCGATTGGTAGCGGGAAGAATGAGCAGTTCTTC.

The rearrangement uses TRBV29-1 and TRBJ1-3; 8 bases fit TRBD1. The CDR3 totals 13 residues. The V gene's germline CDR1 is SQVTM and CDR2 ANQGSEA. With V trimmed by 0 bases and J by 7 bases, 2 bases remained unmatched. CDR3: CSVEDRGPNTIYF. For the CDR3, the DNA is TGCAGCGTTGAAGACAGGGGGCCGAACACCATATATTTT.

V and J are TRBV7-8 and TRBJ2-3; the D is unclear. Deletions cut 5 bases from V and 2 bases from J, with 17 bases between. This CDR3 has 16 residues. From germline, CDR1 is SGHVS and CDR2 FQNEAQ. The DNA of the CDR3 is TGTGCCAGCAGCCCAGGTTTGGGGTACGCCACAGATACGCAGTATTTT. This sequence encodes CASSPGLGYATDTQYF.

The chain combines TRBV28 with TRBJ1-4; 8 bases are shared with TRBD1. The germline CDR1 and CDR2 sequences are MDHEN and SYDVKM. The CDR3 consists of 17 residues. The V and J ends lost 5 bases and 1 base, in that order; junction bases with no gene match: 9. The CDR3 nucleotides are TGTGCCAGCAGTACCGTGACAGGGGCTGTAACTAATGAAAAACTGTTTTTT. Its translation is CASSTVTGAVTNEKLFF.

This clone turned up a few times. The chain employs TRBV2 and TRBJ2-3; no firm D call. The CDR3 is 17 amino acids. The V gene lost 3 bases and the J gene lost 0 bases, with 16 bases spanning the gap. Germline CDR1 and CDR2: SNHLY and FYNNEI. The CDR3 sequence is CASSDEVGSTSTDTQYF. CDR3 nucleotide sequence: TGTGCCAGCAGTGACGAAGTCGGATCCACTAGCACAGATACGCAGTATTTT.

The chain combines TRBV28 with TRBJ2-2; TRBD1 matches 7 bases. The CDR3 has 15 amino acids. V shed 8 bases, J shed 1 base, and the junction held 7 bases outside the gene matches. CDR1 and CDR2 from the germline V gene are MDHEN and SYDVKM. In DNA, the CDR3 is TGTGCCAGCTCAAGGGGACAGATGAACACCGGGGAGCTGTTTTTT. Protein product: CASSRGQMNTGELFF.

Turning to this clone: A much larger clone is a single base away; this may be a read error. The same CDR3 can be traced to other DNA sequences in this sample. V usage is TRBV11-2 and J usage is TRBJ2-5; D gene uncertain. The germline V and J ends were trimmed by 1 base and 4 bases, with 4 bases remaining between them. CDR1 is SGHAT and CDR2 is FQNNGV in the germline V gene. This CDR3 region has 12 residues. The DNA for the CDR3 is TGTGCCAGCAGCTTAGGTCGAGAGACCCAGTACTTC. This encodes CASSLGRETQYF. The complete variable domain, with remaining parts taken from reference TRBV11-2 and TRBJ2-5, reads EAGVAQSPRYKIIEKRQSVAFWCNPISGHATLYWYQQILGQGPKLLIQFQNNGVVDDSQLPKDRFSAERLKGVDSTLKIQPAKLEDSAVYLCASSLGRETQYFGPGTRLLVL.

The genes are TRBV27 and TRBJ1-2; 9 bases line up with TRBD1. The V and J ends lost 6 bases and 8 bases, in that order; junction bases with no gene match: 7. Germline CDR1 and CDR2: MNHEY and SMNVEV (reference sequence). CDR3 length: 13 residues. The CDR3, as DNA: TGTGCCAGCAGAGAAAGGACAGGGGTGGGCTACACCTTC. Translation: CASRERTGVGYTF.

The CDR3 DNA reads TGCGCCAGCAGCTTGACTAGCGGGGGCCAAGAGACCCAGTACTTC. Amino acid sequence: CASSLTSGGQETQYF. The chain links TRBV5-1 to TRBJ2-5; 11 nucleotides agree with TRBD2. Germline CDR1 and CDR2: SGHRS and YFSETQ. V lost 1 base, J lost 1 base, and 0 bases stayed unmatched. The CDR3 is made up of 15 amino acids.

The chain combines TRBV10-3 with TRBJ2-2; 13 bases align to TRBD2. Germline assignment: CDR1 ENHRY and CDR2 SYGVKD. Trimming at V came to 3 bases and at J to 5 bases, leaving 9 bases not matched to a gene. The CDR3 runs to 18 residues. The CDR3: CAISDWYGTSGNTGELFF. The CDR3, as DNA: TGTGCCATCAGTGACTGGTACGGGACTAGCGGGAATACCGGGGAGCTGTTTTTT.

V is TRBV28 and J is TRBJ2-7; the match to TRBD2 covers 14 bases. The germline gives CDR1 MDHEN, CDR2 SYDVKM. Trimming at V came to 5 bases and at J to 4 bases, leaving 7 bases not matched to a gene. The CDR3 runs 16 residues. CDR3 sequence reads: CASSKGLAGVGYEQYF. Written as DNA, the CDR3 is TGTGCCAGCAGTAAGGGACTAGCGGGAGTAGGATACGAGCAGTACTTC.